This T cell receptor beta chain came from a study of identifying expanded T cells in peripheral blood. Trimming removed 4 bases at V and 1 base at J, with 10 bases between. Germline V gives CDR1 LNHDA, CDR2 SQIVND (reference sequence). This CDR3 has 14 amino acids. Study-wide points: Variance in clone template counts between approximately two-week samples significantly increased with total template count across all healthy donors.

Method: immunoSEQ multiplex PCR; TCRdb's copy keeps in-frame clones and lacks some. The sample holds 70,000 or so clones; about nine tenths are singletons and the top ten take roughly 3%. Regarding this clone: What it binds is unknown.

Sample: blood. This TCR was sampled from a person between 18 and 70 years old in good health. The rearrangement links TRBV19 to TRBJ1-1; D is possibly TRBD1 (6 bases). In DNA form, the CDR3 reads TGTGCCAGTAGTACCCCGGGACAGAACACTGAAGCTTTCTTT. It encodes CASSTPGQNTEAFF.